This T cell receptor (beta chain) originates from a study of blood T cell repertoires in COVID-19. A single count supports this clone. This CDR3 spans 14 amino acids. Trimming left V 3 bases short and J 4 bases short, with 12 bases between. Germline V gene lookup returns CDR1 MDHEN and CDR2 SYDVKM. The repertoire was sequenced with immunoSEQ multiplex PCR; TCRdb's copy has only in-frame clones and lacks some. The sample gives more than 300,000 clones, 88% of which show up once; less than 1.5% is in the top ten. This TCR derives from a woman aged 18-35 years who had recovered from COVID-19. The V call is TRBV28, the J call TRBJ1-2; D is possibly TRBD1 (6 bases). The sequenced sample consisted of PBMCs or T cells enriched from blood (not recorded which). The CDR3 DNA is TGTGCCAGCAGTTTGTGGCAGGGGACCTATGGCTACACCTTC. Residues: CASSLWQGTYGYTF.